This TCR beta chain was obtained from a study of OX40 agonist ivuxolimab in advanced cancers. At the level of the study: Ivuxolimab was delivered to patients intravenously every 2 weeks at doses spanning 0.01 to 10 mg/kg. Previous treatment with anti-PD-1, anti-PD-L1 or anti-CTLA-4 therapy was allowed; roughly 40% had received some. Study outcomes and limitations: Within 6 weeks, CD4+ and CD8+ blood T cells expanded clonally at 0.1 to 3.0 mg/kg.

On this clone: Its antigen is not known.

The assay was immunoSEQ multiplex PCR, and TCRdb's table has in-frame clones only and misses some. The data contain around 18,000 clones, 80% to 90% of them singletons. CDR3 length equals 15 residues. Germline assignment: CDR1 MDHEN and CDR2 SYDVKM. V dropped 5 bases and J dropped 5 bases, with 16 bases sitting between them. The chain links TRBV28 to TRBJ1-5; no clear D. The sample here was CD4+ or CD8+ T cells sorted from blood, taken in a trial of the OX40 agonist ivuxolimab. This receptor was obtained from an adult with an advanced solid tumor such as melanoma, head and neck, liver or kidney cancer. The CDR3 DNA reads as TGTGCCAGCAGTACCCCCCCGGGCAGACATCAGCCCCAGCATTTT. This sequence encodes CASSTPPGRHQPQHF.